Listed below are T cell receptor beta chains from one sample, sequenced in a study of identifying expanded T cells in peripheral blood. The table came from immunoSEQ multiplex PCR; TCRdb's copy has only in-frame clones and leaves some out. This sample has about 82,000 clones, with 70% to 90% found just once. Sequences were obtained from blood. The receptors stem from a person aged 18 to 75 in good health. Both conserved end residues are part of each CDR3. D genes are given only for firm matches. Size is omitted from some rows. Given values are once, few, many or a class for expanded clones.

j_call: TRBJ1-2; cdr3_length: 15; v_call: TRBV13; d_call: NA; clone_size: NA; cdr3_aa: CASSLGRSPVYGYTF; cdr3_nt: TGTGCCAGCAGCTTAGGCAGATCGCCGGTTTATGGCTACACCTTC
j_call: TRBJ1-4; cdr3_length: 15; v_call: TRBV6-1; d_call: TRBD1; clone_size: NA; cdr3_aa: CASLPWGQGGEKLFF; cdr3_nt: TGTGCCAGCCTCCCATGGGGACAGGGAGGCGAAAAACTGTTTTTT
j_call: TRBJ1-1; cdr3_length: 14; v_call: TRBV6-1; d_call: TRBD1; clone_size: NA; cdr3_aa: CASTRQGGGTEAFF; cdr3_nt: TGTGCCAGCACCCGACAGGGAGGTGGCACTGAAGCTTTCTTT
j_call: TRBJ2-1; cdr3_length: 15; v_call: TRBV6-5; d_call: NA; clone_size: NA; cdr3_aa: CASTQLGGTYNEQFF; cdr3_nt: TGTGCCAGCACTCAATTGGGAGGCACCTACAATGAGCAGTTCTTC
j_call: TRBJ1-1; cdr3_length: 14; v_call: TRBV2; d_call: TRBD1; clone_size: few; cdr3_aa: CASSGTGWNTEAFF; cdr3_nt: TGTGCCAGCAGTGGGACAGGATGGAACACTGAAGCTTTCTTT
j_call: TRBJ2-6; cdr3_length: 13; v_call: TRBV6-5; d_call: NA; clone_size: NA; cdr3_aa: CAVQDSGANVLTF; cdr3_nt: TGTGCCGTACAGGACTCTGGGGCCAACGTCCTGACTTTC
j_call: TRBJ2-2; cdr3_length: 13; v_call: TRBV5-6; d_call: NA; clone_size: NA; cdr3_aa: CASSFPGIGELFF; cdr3_nt: TGTGCCAGCAGCTTTCCAGGGATCGGGGAGCTGTTTTTT
j_call: TRBJ2-3; cdr3_length: 15; v_call: TRBV29-1; d_call: TRBD2; clone_size: few; cdr3_aa: CSAVGTSESTDTQYF; cdr3_nt: TGCAGCGCCGTAGGGACTAGCGAAAGCACAGATACGCAGTATTTT
j_call: TRBJ2-6; cdr3_length: 15; v_call: TRBV2; d_call: NA; clone_size: NA; cdr3_aa: CASSEQDPGANVLTF; cdr3_nt: TGTGCCAGCAGTGAACAAGATCCTGGGGCCAACGTCCTGACTTTC
j_call: TRBJ2-1; cdr3_length: 17; v_call: TRBV18; d_call: TRBD2; clone_size: NA; cdr3_aa: CASSPRTSGRFVGEQFF; cdr3_nt: TGTGCCAGCTCACCCAGGACTAGCGGGAGGTTTGTCGGTGAGCAGTTCTTC
j_call: TRBJ1-5; cdr3_length: 15; v_call: TRBV10-3; d_call: TRBD1; clone_size: NA; cdr3_aa: CAISEHRGENQPQHF; cdr3_nt: TGTGCCATCAGTGAGCACAGGGGGGAAAATCAGCCCCAGCATTTT
j_call: TRBJ1-1; cdr3_length: 16; v_call: TRBV5-1; d_call: NA; clone_size: NA; cdr3_aa: CASSLIRPSGNTEAFF; cdr3_nt: TGCGCCAGCAGCTTGATTAGGCCGTCGGGGAACACTGAAGCTTTCTTT
j_call: TRBJ1-2; cdr3_length: 14; v_call: TRBV5-6; d_call: TRBD1; clone_size: NA; cdr3_aa: CASSRVGGIFGYTF; cdr3_nt: TGTGCCAGCAGCCGCGTAGGGGGCATTTTTGGCTACACCTTC
j_call: TRBJ1-5; cdr3_length: 16; v_call: TRBV19; d_call: NA; clone_size: NA; cdr3_aa: CASSDSGGSNHQPQHF; cdr3_nt: TGTGCCAGTTCGGACTCGGGAGGGTCGAATCATCAGCCCCAGCATTTT
j_call: TRBJ2-7; cdr3_length: 13; v_call: TRBV7-2; d_call: NA; clone_size: NA; cdr3_aa: CASSSSGKYEQYF; cdr3_nt: TGTGCCAGCAGCTCGTCGGGCAAATACGAGCAGTACTTC
j_call: TRBJ2-7; cdr3_length: 14; v_call: TRBV29-1; d_call: NA; clone_size: NA; cdr3_aa: CSVAQVVGRHEQYF; cdr3_nt: TGCAGCGTTGCCCAGGTAGTAGGACGACACGAGCAGTACTTC
j_call: TRBJ1-5; cdr3_length: 14; v_call: TRBV6-1; d_call: NA; clone_size: NA; cdr3_aa: CATKGGYSDQPQHF; cdr3_nt: TGTGCCACGAAGGGGGGATATTCCGATCAGCCCCAGCATTTT
j_call: TRBJ1-1; cdr3_length: 14; v_call: TRBV7-2; d_call: NA; clone_size: NA; cdr3_aa: CASSLDQKNTEAFF; cdr3_nt: TGTGCCAGCAGCTTAGATCAGAAGAACACTGAAGCTTTCTTT
j_call: TRBJ2-5; cdr3_length: 15; v_call: TRBV7-7; d_call: TRBD2; clone_size: once; cdr3_aa: CASSLAGRGQETQYF; cdr3_nt: TGTGCCAGCAGCTTAGCTGGGCGGGGGCAAGAGACCCAGTACTTC
j_call: TRBJ2-1; cdr3_length: 17; v_call: TRBV9; d_call: TRBD2; clone_size: NA; cdr3_aa: CASTIGGEASSYNEQFF; cdr3_nt: TGTGCCAGCACGATTGGGGGGGAGGCCAGCTCCTACAATGAGCAGTTCTTC
j_call: TRBJ1-2; cdr3_length: 14; v_call: TRBV6-6; d_call: TRBD1; clone_size: NA; cdr3_aa: CASKNRQGRYGYTF; cdr3_nt: TGTGCCAGCAAGAACCGACAGGGCCGGTATGGCTACACCTTC
j_call: TRBJ1-3; cdr3_length: 13; v_call: TRBV29-1; d_call: NA; clone_size: NA; cdr3_aa: CSVERPDGNTIYF; cdr3_nt: TGCAGCGTTGAAAGGCCAGATGGAAACACCATATATTTT
j_call: TRBJ2-5; cdr3_length: 15; v_call: TRBV2; d_call: TRBD2; clone_size: NA; cdr3_aa: CASSAGLAGGETQYF; cdr3_nt: TGTGCCAGCAGTGCCGGACTAGCGGGGGGCGAGACCCAGTACTTC
j_call: TRBJ1-5; cdr3_length: 13; v_call: TRBV5-1; d_call: NA; clone_size: NA; cdr3_aa: CASSLGVKQPQHF; cdr3_nt: TGCGCCAGCAGCTTGGGGGTTAAACAGCCCCAGCATTTT
j_call: TRBJ2-7; cdr3_length: 13; v_call: TRBV18; d_call: NA; clone_size: NA; cdr3_aa: CASSPPGVYEQYF; cdr3_nt: TGTGCCAGCTCACCCCCGGGGGTCTACGAGCAGTACTTC
j_call: TRBJ2-7; cdr3_length: 15; v_call: TRBV9; d_call: TRBD2; clone_size: NA; cdr3_aa: CASSVSGGIPYEQYF; cdr3_nt: TGTGCCAGCAGCGTATCCGGGGGGATCCCCTACGAGCAGTACTTC
j_call: TRBJ2-7; cdr3_length: 15; v_call: TRBV5-5; d_call: NA; clone_size: NA; cdr3_aa: CASSLSAGASYEQYF; cdr3_nt: TGTGCCAGCAGCTTATCGGCAGGGGCTAGCTACGAGCAGTACTTC
j_call: TRBJ2-7; cdr3_length: 13; v_call: TRBV10-1; d_call: NA; clone_size: NA; cdr3_aa: CASSEGRDYEQYF; cdr3_nt: TGCGCCAGCAGTGAGGGCAGGGACTACGAGCAGTACTTC
j_call: TRBJ2-7; cdr3_length: 13; v_call: TRBV6-6; d_call: NA; clone_size: NA; cdr3_aa: CATRVGRAYEQYF; cdr3_nt: TGTGCCACCAGGGTGGGCAGGGCCTACGAGCAGTACTTC
j_call: TRBJ1-4; cdr3_length: 19; v_call: TRBV15; d_call: TRBD1; clone_size: NA; cdr3_aa: CATSRASGQGLAVNEKLFF; cdr3_nt: TGTGCCACCAGCAGAGCTTCCGGACAGGGTTTGGCCGTTAATGAAAAACTGTTTTTT
j_call: TRBJ1-1; cdr3_length: 15; v_call: TRBV14; d_call: NA; clone_size: NA; cdr3_aa: CASSHFFRRNTEAFF; cdr3_nt: TGTGCCAGCAGCCATTTTTTCCGCAGGAACACTGAAGCTTTCTTT
j_call: TRBJ1-3; cdr3_length: 15; v_call: TRBV27; d_call: TRBD1; clone_size: NA; cdr3_aa: CASSAQGADGNTIYF; cdr3_nt: TGTGCCAGCAGTGCACAGGGGGCGGACGGAAACACCATATATTTT
j_call: TRBJ1-3; cdr3_length: 14; v_call: TRBV4-2; d_call: NA; clone_size: NA; cdr3_aa: CASRPSGRGNTIYF; cdr3_nt: TGTGCCAGCAGACCCTCGGGTAGGGGAAACACCATATATTTT
j_call: TRBJ1-2; cdr3_length: 16; v_call: TRBV25-1; d_call: NA; clone_size: NA; cdr3_aa: CASSDFGGRFDYGYTF; cdr3_nt: TGTGCCAGCAGTGATTTTGGGGGGAGGTTTGACTATGGCTACACCTTC
j_call: TRBJ2-7; cdr3_length: 13; v_call: TRBV18; d_call: NA; clone_size: NA; cdr3_aa: CASSQNDLEDQYF; cdr3_nt: TGTGCCAGCTCACAAAACGACCTTGAAGATCAGTACTTC
j_call: TRBJ2-3; cdr3_length: 16; v_call: TRBV7-2; d_call: NA; clone_size: NA; cdr3_aa: CASSLGLRGIRDTQYF; cdr3_nt: TGTGCCAGCAGCTTAGGCCTCAGGGGTATAAGGGATACGCAGTATTTT
j_call: TRBJ2-3; cdr3_length: 15; v_call: TRBV5-1; d_call: NA; clone_size: NA; cdr3_aa: CASTRAELGTDTQYF; cdr3_nt: TGCGCCAGCACCCGAGCCGAACTGGGGACAGATACGCAGTATTTT
j_call: TRBJ1-1; cdr3_length: 17; v_call: TRBV5-1; d_call: NA; clone_size: NA; cdr3_aa: CASSLGRHGPLNTEAFF; cdr3_nt: TGCGCCAGCAGCTTGGGACGACATGGCCCGTTGAACACTGAAGCTTTCTTT
j_call: TRBJ1-2; cdr3_length: 16; v_call: TRBV6-1; d_call: TRBD1; clone_size: NA; cdr3_aa: CASSDLDRVRNYGYTF; cdr3_nt: TGTGCCAGCAGTGATTTAGACAGGGTCCGTAACTATGGCTACACCTTC